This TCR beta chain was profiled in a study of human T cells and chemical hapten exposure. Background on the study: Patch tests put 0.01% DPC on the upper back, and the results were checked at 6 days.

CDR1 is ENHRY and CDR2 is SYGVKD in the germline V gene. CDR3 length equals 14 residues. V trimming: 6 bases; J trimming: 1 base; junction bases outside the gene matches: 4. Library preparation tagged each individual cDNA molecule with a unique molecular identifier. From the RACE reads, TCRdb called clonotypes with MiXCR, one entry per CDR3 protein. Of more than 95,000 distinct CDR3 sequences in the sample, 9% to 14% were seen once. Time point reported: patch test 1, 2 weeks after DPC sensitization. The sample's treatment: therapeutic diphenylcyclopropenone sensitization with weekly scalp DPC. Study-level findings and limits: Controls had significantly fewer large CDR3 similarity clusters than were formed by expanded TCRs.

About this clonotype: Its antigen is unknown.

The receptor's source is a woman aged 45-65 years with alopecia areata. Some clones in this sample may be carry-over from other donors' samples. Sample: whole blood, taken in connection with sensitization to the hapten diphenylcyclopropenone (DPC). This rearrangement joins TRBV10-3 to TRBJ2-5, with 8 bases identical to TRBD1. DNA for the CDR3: TGTGCCATCAGGACAGGGGAAGGCCAAGAGACCCAGTACTTC. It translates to CAIRTGEGQETQYF.